This T cell receptor (beta chain) was recovered during a study of beta chain features in type 1 diabetes. Findings of the study overall: Patients with Type 1 diabetes showed moderately but significantly shorter TCRB CDR3s in all four CD4+ subsets. Patients' naive, central memory and Treg TCRB repertoires seemed closer to one another than those of healthy donors. More deletions and fewer insertions at VDJ junctions were found in patients with type 1 diabetes.

On this clone: Its cognate antigen is unknown.

cDNA synthesis used the whole RNA isolate, giving expressed TCRB sequences. Libraries were prepared by immunoSEQ multiplex PCR; TCRdb keeps only in-frame clonotypes and omits some of them. Seen here are hundreds of thousands of clones, around 15% observed once, and the top ten hold just under 0.04%. Germline V gene data show CDR1 as MNHEY and CDR2 as SVGAGI. With 0 bases removed from V and 9 bases from J, the gap between germline ends came to 14 bases. The CDR3 contains 14 residues. Sequencing was done on a sample of naive CD4+ T cells from blood. The sequence was collected from a man between 18 and 35 years old with type 1 diabetes. The chain is built from TRBV6-5 and TRBJ1-1, with unresolved D. In nucleotides, the CDR3 is TGTGCCAGCAGTTACTCGATGGCGACCCTTCAAGCTTTCTTT. This sequence encodes CASSYSMATLQAFF.